This entry lists 13 T cell receptor beta chains sequenced from one sample in a study of blood T cell repertoires in COVID-19. The assay was immunoSEQ multiplex PCR, and TCRdb's table has in-frame clones only and misses some. The profile shows some 200,000 clones, around 80% of them singletons. Material: peripheral blood. The receptors here all came from a human donor in a cohort sampled during active COVID-19.

In this sample, this clone turned up once. The rearrangement joins TRBV5-4 to TRBJ2-2, with D hard to call. The V gene lost 5 bases and the J gene lost 6 bases, with 20 bases spanning the gap. The CDR3 has 16 amino acids. The germline V gene has CDR1 SGHNT and CDR2 YYREEE (reference sequence). CDR3 protein: CASSPGPITAAGELFF. The DNA of the CDR3 is TGTGCCAGCAGTCCAGGCCCGATCACAGCTGCCGGGGAGCTGTTTTTT. Together with reference TRBV5-4 and TRBJ2-2, the CDR3 gives the full variable domain: ETGVTQSPTHLIKTRGQQVTLRCSSQSGHNTVSWYQQALGQGPQFIFQYYREEENGRGNFPPRFSGLQFPNYSSELNVNALELDDSALYLCASSPGPITAAGELFFGEGSRLTVL.

This chain links TRBV11-2 with TRBJ1-2; D ambiguous. With 1 base removed from V and 8 bases from J, the gap between germline ends came to 14 bases. This CDR3 has 14 amino acids. CDR1 and CDR2 (germline): SGHAT, FQNNGV. CDR3 sequence reads: CASSLARGPGGYTF. For the CDR3, the DNA is TGTGCCAGCAGCTTAGCGCGGGGTCCGGGGGGCTACACCTTC.

The V gene is TRBV15, the J gene TRBJ2-5, with a weak D call TRBD2 (6 bases). Germline loops: CDR1 LNHNV, CDR2 YYDKDF (reference sequence). CDR3 size: 16 residues. V dropped 3 bases and J dropped 5 bases, with 19 bases sitting between them. The CDR3 region has the DNA TGTGCCACCAGCAGTCCCCCAACGGCGGGGTACGAGACCCAGTACTTC. Translation gives CATSSPPTAGYETQYF.

This chain joins TRBV27 and TRBJ2-7, with D possibly being TRBD2 (7 bases). Germline values: CDR1 MNHEY, CDR2 SMNVEV (reference sequence). The CDR3 extends over 16 amino acids. V dropped 6 bases and J dropped 3 bases, with 21 bases sitting between them. This CDR3 is CASRPPRGASDYEQYF. CDR3 nucleotides: TGTGCCAGCAGGCCTCCCCGGGGGGCCTCCGACTACGAGCAGTACTTC.

The rearrangement joins TRBV24-1 to TRBJ2-1, with D possibly TRBD1 on 5 matching bases. Germline V gives CDR1 KGHDR, CDR2 SFDVKD. V lost 5 bases and J 3 bases, leaving 10 bases between the germline ends. The CDR3 covers 14 residues. The CDR3 loop reads CATSGTNNYNEQFF. The DNA for the CDR3 is TGTGCCACCAGTGGGACAAACAACTACAATGAGCAGTTCTTC.

This clone has a single count. The CDR3 protein is CASSTDGQYQETQYF. The CDR3 nucleotides read TGCGCCAGCAGCACCGACGGACAGTACCAAGAGACCCAGTACTTC. V gene TRBV5-1 combines with J gene TRBJ2-5, with a tentative D call TRBD1 (6 bases). Germline-derived CDR1 and CDR2 are SGHRS and YFSETQ. There are 15 residues in the CDR3. Trimming stripped 4 bases from V and 0 bases from J, with 13 bases between.

As DNA, the CDR3 is TGCGCCAGCAGCTGGACAGGGGTAGCAACTAATGAAAAACTGTTTTTT. This translates into CASSWTGVATNEKLFF. The rearrangement uses TRBV5-1 and TRBJ1-4; TRBD1 matches 9 bases. The CDR3 runs 16 residues. Germline lookup yields CDR1 SGHRS and CDR2 YFSETQ. V lost 3 bases to trimming and J lost 0 bases; unmatched junction nucleotides: 3.

This chain connects TRBV7-2 to TRBJ1-1; 10 bases are a match to TRBD1. The CDR3 loop spans 14 amino acids. V dropped 5 bases and J dropped 7; count of bases not matched to a gene: 7. In germline, CDR1 is SGHTA, CDR2 FQGNSA. The DNA of the CDR3 is TGTGCCAGCAGCACTAGACAGGGGGCTGATGAAGCTTTCTTT. It yields the protein CASSTRQGADEAFF.

The chain employs TRBV4-3 and TRBJ1-2, with 7 bases aligning to TRBD1. V gave up 0 bases and J gave up 2 bases; unmatched junction bases: 9. The CDR3 totals 17 residues. Germline values: CDR1 LGHNA, CDR2 YSLEER. CDR3 DNA sequence: TGCGCCAGCAGCCAAGACCGTCGACAGGGTCTAAACTATGGCTACACCTTC. Its translation is CASSQDRRQGLNYGYTF.

The chain couples TRBV24-1 to TRBJ2-1; TRBD1 might be the D (6 bases). The V gene lost 3 bases and the J gene lost 6 bases, with 14 bases spanning the gap. The CDR3 runs 15 residues. The germline V gene has CDR1 KGHDR and CDR2 SFDVKD. The CDR3 sequence is CATSDPRDTGNEQFF. CDR3 nucleotides: TGTGCCACCAGTGATCCCCGGGACACCGGCAATGAGCAGTTCTTC.

This clone was seen a handful of times. V gene TRBV28 combines with J gene TRBJ2-5, with 10 nucleotides matching TRBD2. V shed 8 bases and J 7 bases; nucleotides not matched to a gene: 10. The CDR3 consists of 14 residues. Germline V gene data show CDR1 as MDHEN and CDR2 as SYDVKM. The CDR3 DNA sequence: TGTGCCAGCGGTACTAGCGGGGTCCGGAGGACCCAGTACTTC. Encoded protein: CASGTSGVRRTQYF.

The chain employs TRBV5-1 and TRBJ2-3; 7 bases agree with TRBD1. The CDR3 runs 15 residues. With 4 bases clipped from V and 2 bases from J, the junction kept 7 bases outside the gene matches. Germline CDR1 SGHRS, CDR2 YFSETQ. The CDR3 DNA reads TGCGCCAGCAGCCCTGGGACAGTTTTCACAGATACGCAGTATTTT. Translated: CASSPGTVFTDTQYF.

The gene calls are TRBV19 and TRBJ1-4; D is perhaps TRBD1 (6 bases). V shed 4 bases and J shed 4 bases, with 13 bases lying between them. Germline lookup yields CDR1 LNHDA and CDR2 SQIVND (reference sequence). The CDR3 consists of 15 residues. CDR3 nucleotide sequence: TGTGCCAGTAGTACCTCGACAGGAAATAATGAAAAACTGTTTTTT. Translated, it gives CASSTSTGNNEKLFF. Full variable domain (rest looked up from reference TRBV19 and TRBJ1-4): DGGITQSPKYLFRKEGQNVTLSCEQNLNHDAMYWYRQDPGQGLRLIYYSQIVNDFQKGDIAEGYSVSREKKESFPLTVTSAQKNPTAFYLCASSTSTGNNEKLFFGSGTQLSVL.